This T cell receptor beta chain was recorded in a study of T cell changes during pregnancy in multiple sclerosis. Germline assignment: CDR1 SGDLS and CDR2 YYNGEE. Deletions cut 0 bases from V and 10 bases from J, with 10 bases between. The CDR3 consists of 13 residues. Using immunoSEQ multiplex PCR, the repertoire was profiled, and TCRdb retains in-frame clones only, with some absent. The data show 40,000 to 50,000 clones, 90% to 95% seen once. This material consisted of CD8+ T cells from peripheral blood mononuclear cells, taken in the third trimester of pregnancy. The clonotype comes from a female donor with multiple sclerosis, enrolled in a pregnancy study. V and J are TRBV9 and TRBJ2-2; possible D gene TRBD2, 6 bases. CDR3: CASSVGGEEELFF. The CDR3 DNA is TGTGCCAGCAGCGTAGGGGGGGAGGAGGAGCTGTTTTTT.